This is a list of T cell receptor beta chains from one sample in a study of early T cells in non-severe SARS-CoV-2 infection. TCRdb redid the calling of the 5' RACE reads with MiXCR, one entry per CDR3 protein. Of roughly 100,000 distinct CDR3 sequences in the sample, around 14% were seen once. The sequencing sample was made of whole blood. All receptors come from an adult who was a healthcare worker with PCR-confirmed SARS-CoV-2 infection or an uninfected control (not recorded which). Each CDR3 is given with its conserved first and last residue. The order of the fields is CDR3 protein, CDR3 DNA, D gene, V gene, J gene, clone size. A D gene is named only where the DNA matches it firmly. Size is omitted from some rows. Given values are once, few, many or a class for expanded clones.

CDR3 protein: CASSQGGGLENIQYF
CDR3 DNA: TGCGCCAGCAGCCAAGGAGGGGGGCTTGAAAACATTCAGTACTTC
D gene: NA
V gene: TRBV4-1
J gene: TRBJ2-4
clone size: few

CDR3 protein: CASSPPGLETHEQYF
CDR3 DNA: TGTGCCAGCAGTCCCCCGGGACTAGAAACCCACGAGCAGTACTTC
D gene: TRBD2
V gene: TRBV6-2/TRBV6-3
J gene: TRBJ2-7
clone size: NA

CDR3 protein: CASSSSGRVFYEQYF
CDR3 DNA: TGTGCCAGCAGCTCTAGCGGGAGGGTGTTCTACGAGCAGTACTTC
D gene: TRBD2
V gene: TRBV12-3/TRBV12-4
J gene: TRBJ2-7
clone size: few

CDR3 protein: CASSRRTGEANEQYF
CDR3 DNA: TGTGCCAGCAGTCGACGGACAGGGGAGGCCAACGAGCAGTACTTC
D gene: TRBD1
V gene: TRBV12-3/TRBV12-4
J gene: TRBJ2-7
clone size: NA

CDR3 protein: CASSLVGDSPLHF
CDR3 DNA: TGTGCCAGCAGCTTAGTAGGGGATTCACCCCTCCACTTT
D gene: NA
V gene: TRBV11-2
J gene: TRBJ1-6
clone size: NA

CDR3 protein: CASAAKARENQPQHF
CDR3 DNA: TGTGCCAGCGCCGCAAAGGCCAGGGAGAATCAGCCCCAGCATTTT
D gene: NA
V gene: TRBV27
J gene: TRBJ1-5
clone size: many

CDR3 protein: CASSSPGQGAGGYGYTF
CDR3 DNA: TGTGCCAGCAGCTCTCCGGGACAGGGGGCAGGCGGCTATGGCTACACCTTC
D gene: TRBD1
V gene: TRBV5-6
J gene: TRBJ1-2
clone size: NA

CDR3 protein: CASSSGLKGETQYF
CDR3 DNA: TGTGCCAGCAGCTCGGGACTGAAGGGGGAGACCCAGTACTTC
D gene: NA
V gene: TRBV9
J gene: TRBJ2-5
clone size: few

CDR3 protein: CASSRQGAGNTIYF
CDR3 DNA: TGTGCCAGCAGTAGGCAGGGGGCTGGAAACACCATATATTTT
D gene: TRBD1
V gene: TRBV2
J gene: TRBJ1-3
clone size: NA

CDR3 protein: CASSQGGYNEQFF
CDR3 DNA: TGTGCCAGCAGCCAGGGCGGTTACAATGAGCAGTTCTTC
D gene: NA
V gene: TRBV7-9
J gene: TRBJ2-1
clone size: many

CDR3 protein: CASREDSRWQFF
CDR3 DNA: TGTGCCAGCCGGGAGGACTCCCGTTGGCAGTTCTTC
D gene: TRBD2
V gene: TRBV2
J gene: TRBJ2-1
clone size: NA

CDR3 protein: CASSRVLGVGEKLFF
CDR3 DNA: TGTGCCAGCAGCCGAGTGTTGGGAGTGGGTGAAAAACTGTTTTTT
D gene: NA
V gene: TRBV11-2
J gene: TRBJ1-4
clone size: few